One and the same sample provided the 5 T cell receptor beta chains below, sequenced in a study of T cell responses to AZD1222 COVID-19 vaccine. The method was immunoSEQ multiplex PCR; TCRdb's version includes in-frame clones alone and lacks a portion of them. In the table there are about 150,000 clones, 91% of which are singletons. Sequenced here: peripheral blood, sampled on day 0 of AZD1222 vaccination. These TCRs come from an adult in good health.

The CDR3 is CASSPTGGLTTNEKLFF. CDR3 sequence (DNA): TGTGCCAGCAGCCCCACAGGGGGGCTCACAACTAATGAAAAACTGTTTTTT. The chain recombines TRBV7-9 with TRBJ1-4; the match to TRBD1 covers 8 bases. Unmatched junction bases numbered 8, after V lost 5 bases and J lost 0 bases. From germline, CDR1 is SEHNR and CDR2 FQNEAQ (reference sequence). The CDR3 is 17 amino acids.

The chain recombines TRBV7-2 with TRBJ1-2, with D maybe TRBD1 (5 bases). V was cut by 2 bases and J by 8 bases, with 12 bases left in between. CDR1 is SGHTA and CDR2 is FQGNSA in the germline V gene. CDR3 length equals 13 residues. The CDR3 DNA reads TGTGCCAGCAGCTTAATCCAGGGAGGGGGCTACACCTTC. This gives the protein CASSLIQGGGYTF.

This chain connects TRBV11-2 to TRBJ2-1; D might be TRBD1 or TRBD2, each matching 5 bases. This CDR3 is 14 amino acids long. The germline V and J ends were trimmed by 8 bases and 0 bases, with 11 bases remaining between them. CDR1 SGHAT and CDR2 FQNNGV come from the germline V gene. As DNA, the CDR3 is TGTGCCAGCGCCCGGGACCGCTCCTACAATGAGCAGTTCTTC. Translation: CASARDRSYNEQFF.

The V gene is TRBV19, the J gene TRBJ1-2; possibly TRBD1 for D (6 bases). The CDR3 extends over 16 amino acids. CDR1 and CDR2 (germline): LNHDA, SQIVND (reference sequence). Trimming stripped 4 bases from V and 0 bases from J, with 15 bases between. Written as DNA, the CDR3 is TGTGCCAGTAGTACACAAACCGGGACATCTAACTATGGCTACACCTTC. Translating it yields CASSTQTGTSNYGYTF.

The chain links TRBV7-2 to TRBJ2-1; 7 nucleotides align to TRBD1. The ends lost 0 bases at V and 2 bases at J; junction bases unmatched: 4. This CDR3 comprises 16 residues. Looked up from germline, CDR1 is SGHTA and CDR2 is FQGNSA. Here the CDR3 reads CASSLARQGAYNEQFF. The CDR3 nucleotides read TGTGCCAGCAGCTTAGCGCGGCAGGGGGCCTACAATGAGCAGTTCTTC.